This TCR beta chain was captured in a study of beta chain features in type 1 diabetes. Expressed TCRB transcripts were sequenced because the isolated RNA had all been reverse transcribed beforehand. The protocol was immunoSEQ multiplex PCR, while the TCRdb copy is restricted to in-frame clones and leaves out a portion. This table has fewer than 25,000 clones, more than 60% appearing once. General study findings and limits: Equally in patients and controls, shorter templates might have been favored by PCR. Researchers cautioned that cDNA sequencing could over-represent cells with high TCR expression. VDJ junctions in type 1 diabetes patients carried more deletions and fewer insertions.

Staining for CD45RO/CCR7/CD25/CD127/CD95/CD27 allowed sorting of CD4+ naive, central memory, regulatory and stem cell-like memory cells. With respect to this clone: Its target is not known. Its ends do not fully match the called genes, so a read error is possible.

The germline V gene encodes CDR1 SGHAT and CDR2 FQNNGV. The CDR3 totals 13 residues. The sequence came from a middle-aged woman in good health. The sequenced sample was Tregs from blood. The chain recombines TRBV11-2 with TRBJ2-4; D is possibly TRBD2 (8 bases). The DNA for the CDR3 is TGTGCCAGCAGCACGGGGGGGAACAGGGGTCCCTTCTTC. Protein product: CASSTGGNRGPFF.